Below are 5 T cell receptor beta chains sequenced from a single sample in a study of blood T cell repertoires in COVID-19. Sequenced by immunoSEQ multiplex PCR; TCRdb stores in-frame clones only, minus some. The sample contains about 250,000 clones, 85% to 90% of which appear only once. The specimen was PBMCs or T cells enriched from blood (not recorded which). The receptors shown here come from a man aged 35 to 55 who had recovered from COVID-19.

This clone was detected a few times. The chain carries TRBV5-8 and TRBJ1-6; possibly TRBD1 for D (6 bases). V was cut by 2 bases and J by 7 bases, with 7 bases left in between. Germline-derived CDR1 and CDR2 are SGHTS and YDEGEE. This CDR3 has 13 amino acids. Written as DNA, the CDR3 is TGTGCCAGCAGCTTAAGGGGGAATTCACCCCTCCACTTT. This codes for CASSLRGNSPLHF.

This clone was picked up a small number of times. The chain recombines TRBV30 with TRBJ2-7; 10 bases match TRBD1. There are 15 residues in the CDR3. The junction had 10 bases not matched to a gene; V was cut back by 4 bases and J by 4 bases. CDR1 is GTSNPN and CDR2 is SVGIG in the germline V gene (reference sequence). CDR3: CAWNGDRGPGYEQYF. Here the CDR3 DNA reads TGTGCCTGGAACGGGGACAGGGGCCCGGGGTACGAGCAGTACTTC.

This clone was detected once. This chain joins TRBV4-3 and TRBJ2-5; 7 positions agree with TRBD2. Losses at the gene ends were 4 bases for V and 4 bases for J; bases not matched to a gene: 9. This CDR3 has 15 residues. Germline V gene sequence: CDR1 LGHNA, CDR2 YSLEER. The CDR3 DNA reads TGCGCCAGCAGCCCGCACGACCGGGGGGTAGAGACCCAGTACTTC. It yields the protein CASSPHDRGVETQYF.

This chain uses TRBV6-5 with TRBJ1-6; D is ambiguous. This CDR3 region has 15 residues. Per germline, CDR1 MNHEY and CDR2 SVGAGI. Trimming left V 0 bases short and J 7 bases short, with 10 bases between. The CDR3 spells CASSYSGRENSPLHF. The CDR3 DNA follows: TGTGCCAGCAGTTACTCCGGACGGGAAAATTCACCCCTCCACTTT.

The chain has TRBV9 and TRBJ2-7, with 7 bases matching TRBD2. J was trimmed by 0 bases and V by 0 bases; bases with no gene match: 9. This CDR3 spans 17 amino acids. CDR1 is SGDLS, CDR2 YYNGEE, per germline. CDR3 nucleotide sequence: TGTGCCAGCAGCGTAGGCGGGGGACCTCTTAGCTCCTACGAGCAGTACTTC. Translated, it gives CASSVGGGPLSSYEQYF. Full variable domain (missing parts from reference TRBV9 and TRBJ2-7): DSGVTQTPKHLITATGQRVTLRCSPRSGDLSVYWYQQSLDQGLQFLIQYYNGEERAKGNILERFSAQQFPDLHSELNLSSLELGDSALYFCASSVGGGPLSSYEQYFGPGTRLTVT.